The sequence of this T cell receptor (beta chain) was determined in a study of shared clonotypes between healthy human individuals. Study information: Those who served as donors were two women and three men between the ages of 18 and 49.

Comment on this clone: Its antigen remains unidentified.

Generated by immunoSEQ multiplex PCR, the TCRdb table keeps only in-frame clones and is missing some. The sample yields 1.5 million to 2.5 million clones, about 95% seen once. The CDR3 totals 15 residues. CDR1 is MGHRA and CDR2 is YSYEKL in the germline V gene. The V and J ends lost 2 bases and 2 bases respectively, with 11 bases between them. Study-wide points: Compared with memory subsets, naive subsets generally had larger estimated richness.

CD45RO negativity and positive selection for CCR7 defined naive CD8 cells, a population that excluded terminally differentiated effector memory CD45RA+ cells. This TCR came from a man between 18 and 29 years old in good health. The chain couples TRBV4-1 to TRBJ2-3, with D perhaps matching TRBD2 (5 bases). The specimen was naive CD8+ T cells sorted from blood. The CDR3 DNA sequence: TGCGCCAGCAGCCAAACGCGGGCCAACACAGATACGCAGTATTTT. Residues: CASSQTRANTDTQYF.